This T cell receptor beta chain originates from a study of monozygotic twins with cystic fibrosis. Study-wide results and caveats: Shared CDR3 numbers were not associated with age, concordance or severity. Nucleotide-identical clonotype sharing was significantly higher within monozygotic CF twin pairs than between unrelated CF individuals. In 13 of 16 pairs, V gene usage was closest to the co-twin's. The repertoire was suggested to be naive-dominated, clonality median around 0.0089.

Sequencing was performed with immunoSEQ multiplex PCR; in TCRdb, only in-frame clones are kept and a portion is missing. The table lists 30,000 to 40,000 clones, 66% of them singletons. This clone was picked up a small number of times. Its antigen is currently unknown. No conserved phenylalanine or tryptophan ends this CDR3, so it is likely a read error. The DNA is left out, because the CDR3 cannot be placed on it with certainty; the CDR3 is given as TCRdb lists it. The CDR3 totals 10 residues, both ends included. This sequence joins TRBV12-2 and TRBJ1-1. TRBV12-2 is reported as a pseudogene. Sequencing was done on a sample of blood. The TCR comes from a girl aged 5-17 years with cystic fibrosis. The chain's CDR3 is CASRLPATQL.